Presented here are 7 T cell receptor beta chains from one specimen sequenced in a study of cytomegalovirus exposure and HLA in healthy donors. The PCR used 60 Vbeta and 13 Jbeta primers. Produced via immunoSEQ multiplex PCR; TCRdb's table is partial and in-frame only. The table records 90,000 or so clones, roughly four fifths of them present only once. Sequenced: PBMCs. Receptors originate from a man aged 30-40 years in good health and CMV-seropositive.

V and J are TRBV11-2 and TRBJ2-7, with D perhaps TRBD2 (5 bases). In germline, CDR1 is SGHAT, CDR2 FQNNGV. The ends were cut back, 0 bases at V and 1 base at J, with 16 bases in the middle. The CDR3 is made up of 17 amino acids. CDR3 nucleotides: TGTGCCAGCAGCTTAGACGGCAAAGCGGCCCAATCCTACGAGCAGTACTTC. Translating gives CASSLDGKAAQSYEQYF.

In nucleotides, the CDR3 is TGCGCCAGCAGCCAAGAGGAGGACAGGGGGGATACTGAAGCTTTCTTT. It yields the protein CASSQEEDRGDTEAFF. V gene TRBV4-3 combines with J gene TRBJ1-1, with 10 nucleotides matching TRBD1. Germline V CDR1 and CDR2: LGHNA, YSLEER. CDR3 size: 16 residues. After removal of 0 bases from V and 5 bases from J, the junction contained 6 bases not matched to a gene.

Regarding this clone: Sequence at one end of the junction differs from germline and may be a read error. This CDR3 is CASSFDSPEVF. Here the CDR3 DNA reads TGTGCCAGCAGCTTCGACTCTCCGGAGGTCTTC. The chain has TRBV7-2 and TRBJ2-1; a possible D gene is TRBD2 (5 bases). CDR1 and CDR2 from the germline V gene are SGHTA and FQGNSA. CDR3 length: 11 amino acids. The full variable domain, with the rest looked up from reference TRBV7-2 and TRBJ2-1, is GAGVSQSPSNKVTEKGKDVELRCDPISGHTALYWYRQSLGQGLEFLIYFQGNSAPDKSGLPSDRFSAERTGGSVSTLTIQRTQQEDSAVYLCASSFDSPEVFGPGTRLTVL.

The genes are TRBV2 and TRBJ2-2, with D perhaps TRBD2 (6 bases). The CDR3 totals 16 residues. Trimming shortened V by 3 bases and J by 4 bases, and 15 bases separated the two germline ends. Germline V CDR1 and CDR2: SNHLY, FYNNEI. The CDR3 sequence is CASSERKRALTGELFF. The DNA for the CDR3 is TGTGCCAGCAGTGAGCGGAAGCGGGCCCTCACCGGGGAGCTGTTTTTT. Looking up the rest from reference TRBV2 and TRBJ2-2 gives the full variable domain: EPEVTQTPSHQVTQMGQEVILRCVPISNHLYFYWYRQILGQKVEFLVSFYNNEISEKSEIFDDQFSVERPDGSNFTLKIRSTKLEDSAMYFCASSERKRALTGELFFGEGSRLTVL.

J is TRBJ1-2 and V is TRBV5-1, with 7 bases matching TRBD1. CDR3 length equals 14 residues. Looked up from germline, CDR1 is SGHRS and CDR2 is YFSETQ. The trim removed 0 bases at V and 6 bases at J, leaving 5 bases unmatched. CDR3 DNA: TGCGCCAGCAGCTTGGCCGTGACAGGGAATGGCTACACCTTC. Its protein is CASSLAVTGNGYTF.

The chain joins TRBV11-2 to TRBJ2-7, with a possible D match to TRBD1 (6 bases). The CDR3 loop spans 14 amino acids. Trimming shortened V by 4 bases and J by 4 bases, and 14 bases separated the two germline ends. Germline V lookup: CDR1 SGHAT, CDR2 FQNNGV. The CDR3 DNA follows: TGTGCCAGCAGCTCCCCCGGCAGGGGTTACGAGCAGTACTTC. Translating gives CASSSPGRGYEQYF.

The chain has TRBV5-5 and TRBJ1-5; 7 nucleotides align to TRBD1. CDR3 length: 15 amino acids. CDR1 SGHKS and CDR2 YYEKEE come from the germline V gene (reference sequence). The J segment lost 9 bases and the V segment lost 4 bases, leaving 13 bases of the junction unmatched. CDR3 coding DNA: TGTGCCAGCAGCCATCTGACAGGGAATAATGCGCCCCAGCATTTT. Translating gives CASSHLTGNNAPQHF. The full variable domain, rest sourced from reference TRBV5-5 and TRBJ1-5, is DAGVTQSPTHLIKTRGQQVTLRCSPISGHKSVSWYQQVLGQGPQFIFQYYEKEERGRGNFPDRFSARQFPNYSSELNVNALLLGDSALYLCASSHLTGNNAPQHFGDGTRLSIL.